This passage covers 23 T cell receptor beta chains from one sample sequenced in a study of T cells in Graves' hyperthyroidism and ophthalmopathy (dated by TCRdb to between 2019 and 2020). Receptors were amplified or captured by multiplex PCR. The sequencer listed for this sample is Illumina HiSeq 2000. Amplification of TCR beta CDR3 regions was carried out from RNA transcripts. A first-round RT-PCR of the TCR CDR3 used the HTBI primer set with the Qiagen OneStep RT-PCR kit. TCRdb reanalyzed the raw reads on its own, using fastp at Q25 for trimming and MiXCR for clone calling, and kept in-frame beta chains. Rows merge per CDR3 protein into single entries with the most common DNA and genes. This sample is represented by some 500,000 distinct CDR3 sequences; about 24% of them were singletons. Roughly 10% of the sample is taken by the ten largest. Material: blood. The receptors shown here come from a woman aged 25 to 39 with Graves' ophthalmopathy.

In this sample, this clonotype turned up a few times. The chain is built from TRBV6-1 and TRBJ2-5, with 11 bases matching TRBD1. After removal of 5 bases from V and 4 bases from J, the junction contained 9 bases not matched to a gene. This CDR3 contains 16 residues. Germline assignment: CDR1 MNHNS and CDR2 SASEGT. The CDR3 bases are TGTGCCAGCAGTAAGGGACAGGGGGTTGTAGGAGAGACCCAGTACTTC. This translates into CASSKGQGVVGETQYF.

The chain employs TRBV12-3 or TRBV12-4 and TRBJ1-2, with D possibly TRBD1 on 5 matching bases. This CDR3 has 21 amino acids. Trimming took off 1 base at V and 2 bases at J, with 29 bases between the two ends. CDR3 in amino acids: CASSLGSFPSIGGFNNYGYTF. DNA of the CDR3: TGTGCCAGCAGTTTAGGATCTTTCCCCTCGATCGGGGGTTTTAACAACTATGGCTACACCTTC.

This clonotype was detected many times. CDR3 in DNA: TGTGCCAGCAGCGAGCCACTTTCGGGCGAGAACACTGAAGCTTTCTTT. Amino acid sequence: CASSEPLSGENTEAFF. The chain employs TRBV7-8 and TRBJ1-1; D ambiguous. CDR3 length: 16 residues. The ends were cut back, 5 bases at V and 1 base at J, with 17 bases in the middle. Germline V gene sequence: CDR1 SGHVS, CDR2 FQNEAQ.

In its sample, this clonotype was seen many times. The J gene is TRBJ2-2, the V gene TRBV6-1, with a possible D match to TRBD2 (6 bases). The CDR3 sequence is 14 residues long. V lost 10 bases and J 0 bases, leaving 12 bases between the germline ends. Per germline, CDR1 MNHNS and CDR2 SASEGT. The CDR3 spells CATIAEANTGELFF. In DNA form, the CDR3 reads TGTGCCACCATAGCGGAGGCGAACACCGGGGAGCTGTTTTTT.

This clonotype was counted ten times or more. The rearrangement uses TRBV12-3 or TRBV12-4 and TRBJ1-1, with D maybe TRBD1 (6 bases). Trimming pared 6 bases from V and 0 bases from J, leaving 14 bases between. This CDR3 region has 15 residues. CDR3 nucleotides: TGTGCCAGCAGCCCCGACGACAGGTTGAACACTGAAGCTTTCTTT. Translating it yields CASSPDDRLNTEAFF.

The chain is built from TRBV3-1 and TRBJ2-7; D gene unclear. Deletions cut 0 bases from V and 6 bases from J, with 9 bases between. Looked up from germline, CDR1 is LGHDT and CDR2 is YNNKEL (reference sequence). This CDR3 has 13 amino acids. DNA of the CDR3: TGTGCCAGCAGCCAAGATCTTGTGGCCGAGCAGTACTTC. Protein product: CASSQDLVAEQYF.

This clonotype was recorded many times. The chain recombines TRBV6-1 with TRBJ1-2, with unresolved D. The CDR3 covers 15 residues. Germline V gene data show CDR1 as MNHNS and CDR2 as SASEGT. Trimming pared 4 bases from V and 11 bases from J, leaving 23 bases between. The CDR3 reads CASSGGLGPLGNYTF. The CDR3 nucleotides are TGTGCCAGCAGTGGGGGATTAGGACCTCTAGGGAATTACACCTTC.

This clonotype appeared many times. This sequence joins TRBV29-1 and TRBJ1-5, with 10 bases matching TRBD1. The V and J ends lost 6 bases and 0 bases, in that order; junction bases with no gene match: 2. The CDR3 has 14 residues. Germline values: CDR1 SQVTM, CDR2 ANQGSEA. The CDR3 spells CSVGTGDSNQPQHF. For the CDR3, the DNA is TGCAGCGTCGGGACAGGGGATAGCAATCAGCCCCAGCATTTT. The full variable domain, in which reference TRBV29-1 and TRBJ1-5 provide the parts outside the CDR3, is SAVISQKPSRDICQRGTSLTIQCQVDSQVTMMFWYRQQPGQSLTLIATANQGSEATYESGFVIDKFPISRPNLTFSTLTVSNMSPEDSSIYLCSVGTGDSNQPQHFGDGTRLSIL.

There are many counts of this clonotype. J is TRBJ1-5 and V is TRBV18; D possibly corresponds to TRBD1 (5 bases). V was pared by 2 bases and J by 1 base, with 12 bases between. Germline CDR1 KGHSH, CDR2 LQKENI. The CDR3 runs 16 residues. This CDR3 reads CASSPWGLGSNQPQHF. CDR3 nucleotide sequence: TGTGCCAGCTCACCATGGGGGTTGGGAAGCAATCAGCCCCAGCATTTT.

This clonotype was found a few times. The chain has TRBV20-1 and TRBJ1-6; D gene uncertain. The length of the CDR3 is 15 residues. Germline lookup yields CDR1 DFQATT and CDR2 SNEGSKA (reference sequence). V was shortened by 1 base and J by 3 bases, with 10 bases between the two germline ends. This chain's CDR3 is CSARAGIGYNSPLHF. The CDR3 DNA reads TGCAGTGCTAGAGCTGGTATAGGCTATAATTCACCCCTCCACTTT.

This clonotype showed up just a few times. This sequence joins TRBV15 and TRBJ1-2; 10 positions match TRBD1. CDR1 and CDR2 from the germline V gene are LNHNV and YYDKDF (reference sequence). V lost 10 bases, J lost 2 bases, and 4 bases stayed unmatched. CDR3 length equals 13 residues. CDR3 in amino acids: CAIRDRGNYGYTF. The CDR3 nucleotides are TGTGCCATCCGGGACAGGGGAAACTATGGCTACACCTTC.

This clonotype was detected many times. The genes are TRBV20-1 and TRBJ2-6, with 12 nucleotides matching TRBD1. The CDR3 has 16 amino acids. The trim removed 4 bases at V and 2 bases at J, leaving 3 bases unmatched. From germline, CDR1 is DFQATT and CDR2 SNEGSKA (reference sequence). CDR3 region: CSAKGQGAPGANVLTF. The DNA for the CDR3 is TGCAGTGCTAAGGGACAGGGGGCGCCTGGGGCCAACGTCCTGACTTTC.

This clonotype was detected many times. The CDR3 sequence: CASSLAVSWTYGYTF. The CDR3 DNA follows: TGTGCCAGCAGCTTAGCGGTTTCATGGACCTATGGCTACACCTTC. The V call is TRBV7-8, the J call TRBJ1-2; D not certain. This CDR3 comprises 15 residues. Germline CDR1 SGHVS, CDR2 FQNEAQ. Trimming took 0 bases from V and 4 from J, leaving 12 bases between them.

This clonotype was recorded at least ten times. The V and J genes are TRBV6-5 and TRBJ1-6; D might be TRBD1 (6 bases). Germline V CDR1 and CDR2: MNHEY, SVGAGI. Trimming took 8 bases from V and 8 from J, leaving 13 bases between them. The CDR3 is 13 residues long. The CDR3 loop is CASARDTHSPLHF. Here the CDR3 DNA reads TGTGCCAGCGCCCGGGACACCCATTCACCCCTCCACTTT.

The V and J genes are TRBV15 and TRBJ2-5, with D perhaps being TRBD1 or TRBD2 (5 bases each). V lost 0 bases to trimming and J lost 5 bases, with 10 bases between them. The CDR3 loop spans 14 amino acids. Germline lookup yields CDR1 LNHNV and CDR2 YYDKDF (reference sequence). CDR3 sequence (DNA): TGTGCCACCAGCAGAGAGGGGGTTTGGGAGACCCAGTACTTC. Its translation: CATSREGVWETQYF.

This clonotype was counted many times. This chain connects TRBV29-1 to TRBJ2-7; D is undetermined. Germline V gene sequence: CDR1 SQVTM, CDR2 ANQGSEA. CDR3 length: 13 residues. V was shortened by 2 bases and J by 2 bases, with 10 bases between the two germline ends. CDR3: CSVEIGRPYEQYF. CDR3 coding DNA: TGCAGCGTTGAAATCGGCAGACCCTACGAGCAGTACTTC.

This rearrangement joins TRBV6-1 to TRBJ1-2; 8 positions match TRBD1. Trimming at V came to 7 bases and at J to 3 bases, leaving 4 bases not matched to a gene. CDR1 and CDR2 from the germline V gene are MNHNS and SASEGT. The CDR3 spans 13 residues. The CDR3, as DNA: TGTGCCAGCACCAGACAGGGGTACTATGGCTACACCTTC. It encodes CASTRQGYYGYTF.

This clonotype was seen many times. The chain employs TRBV19 and TRBJ1-5, with 8 bases lining up with TRBD1. After removal of 3 bases from V and 4 bases from J, the junction contained 11 bases not matched to a gene. The CDR3 has 17 residues. In germline, CDR1 is LNHDA, CDR2 SQIVND (reference sequence). The CDR3 coding sequence is TGTGCCAGTAGTATCCTGGACAGGGTTATGAGTAATCAGCCCCAGCATTTT. It is translated as CASSILDRVMSNQPQHF.

The chain recombines TRBV20-1 with TRBJ1-3; D gene unclear. V was trimmed by 6 bases and J by 10 bases, leaving 19 bases between them. Germline V lookup: CDR1 DFQATT, CDR2 SNEGSKA (reference sequence). This CDR3 has 13 residues. The chain's CDR3 is CSATGIDGTTIYF. CDR3 DNA: TGCAGTGCAACCGGGATCGACGGAACTACCATATATTTT.

For this clonotype: A read error may be the cause here, since a much bigger clone is one base away. The chain is built from TRBV18 and TRBJ2-7; D gene unclear. Trimming took 6 bases from V and 3 from J, leaving 12 bases between them. The CDR3 runs to 13 residues. CDR1 is KGHSH, CDR2 LQKENI, per germline. This CDR3 reads CASSLGIDYEQYF. Here the CDR3 DNA reads TGTGCCAGCTCCTTGGGGATTGACTACGAGCAGTACTTC. The variable domain in full, with the rest retrieved from reference TRBV18 and TRBJ2-7, is NAGVMQNPRHLVRRRGQEARLRCSPMKGHSHVYWYRQLPEEGLKFMVYLQKENIIDESGMPKERFSAEFPKEGPSILRIQQVVRGDSAAYFCASSLGIDYEQYFGPGTRLTVT.

There are many counts of this clonotype. This chain connects TRBV16 to TRBJ2-7; D gene uncertain. The CDR3 totals 16 residues. With 0 bases removed from V and 0 bases from J, the gap between germline ends came to 12 bases. Per the germline V gene, CDR1 is KGHSY and CDR2 is FQNENV. This chain's CDR3 is CASSQSPSQNSYEQYF. The CDR3 DNA sequence: TGTGCCAGCAGCCAATCACCGTCACAGAACTCCTACGAGCAGTACTTC.

The chain couples TRBV20-1 to TRBJ1-1; D uncertain. The germline gives CDR1 DFQATT, CDR2 SNEGSKA (reference sequence). The V end lost 4 bases, the J end lost 1 base, and 16 bases lay between the germline ends. The CDR3 has 15 amino acids. The CDR3 sequence: CSATTTEITNTEAFF. The CDR3 coding sequence is TGCAGTGCTACAACTACGGAGATAACGAACACTGAAGCTTTCTTT.

As to this clonotype: This clone may be a read error of a much larger clone one base away. V is TRBV19 and J is TRBJ1-1; 9 bases map to TRBD1. Germline CDR1 LNHDA, CDR2 SQIVND (reference sequence). The CDR3 covers 14 residues. CDR3: CASTTTGGNTEACF. In DNA form, the CDR3 reads TGTGCCAGTACCACGACAGGGGGGAACACTGAAGCTTGCTTT.